What follows is one T cell receptor beta chain and its context. Methods used by the authors: Nucleated cell counts were estimated from reference gene primer amplification. Profiling relied on immunoSEQ multiplex PCR, and the TCRdb table lists in-frame clones only, not all of them. V, J and clone size are taken as reported in that table, and D and trimming were inferred from the DNA itself. Seen here are under 150,000 clones, roughly 88% observed once, and the top ten hold less than 2.5%. This sample stems from a study of blood T cell repertoires in COVID-19. Study details: The analysed material was cDNA or gDNA that came from T cells, B-cell-depleted T cells, or PBMCs.

CDR1 is LNHDA and CDR2 is SQIVND in the germline V gene (reference sequence). Trimming took 6 bases from V and 4 from J; bases not matched to a gene: 12. The CDR3 has 17 amino acids. V usage is TRBV19 and J usage is TRBJ2-2, with 9 nucleotides matching TRBD1. The source material was peripheral blood. The clonotype was recovered from a man aged 70 or older with active COVID-19. The CDR3 sequence: CASSGWTGTGSTGELFF. In nucleotides, the CDR3 is TGTGCCAGTAGCGGGTGGACCGGGACAGGGAGCACCGGGGAGCTGTTTTTT.